This entry concerns a single TCR beta chain. Data came from immunoSEQ multiplex PCR; TCRdb stores just in-frame clones and leaves some out. The sample consists of some 52,000 clones, 65% to 80% of them appearing once. The data stem from a study of radiotherapy plus CTLA-4 blockade in lung cancer. This clonotype was obtained from a human donor with non-small cell lung cancer who had a partial response to radiotherapy plus ipilimumab. This sample comprised peripheral blood, obtained from a patient treated with radiotherapy plus ipilimumab.

CDR3 DNA: TGTGCCAGCAGTTACTCGGCAGGGAACGAGCAGTACTTC. This gives the protein CASSYSAGNEQYF. The chain couples TRBV6-5 to TRBJ2-7, with TRBD1 as a possible D gene (5 bases). Germline CDR1 MNHEY, CDR2 SVGAGI. The germline V and J ends were trimmed by 0 bases and 5 bases, with 8 bases remaining between them. The CDR3 length is 13 residues.